Presented here are 4 T cell receptor beta chains from one specimen sequenced in a study of OX40 agonist ivuxolimab in advanced cancers. This table comes from immunoSEQ multiplex PCR, and its TCRdb copy is limited to in-frame clones, with some not included. The sample consists of over 40,000 clones, around 85% of them appearing once. Sequences were derived from CD4+ or CD8+ T cells sorted from blood, sampled in a trial of the OX40 agonist ivuxolimab. The receptors stem from an adult with an advanced solid tumor such as melanoma, head and neck, liver or kidney cancer.

The chain couples TRBV2 to TRBJ2-5, with TRBD2 as a possible D gene (6 bases). Between the trimmed V and J ends, which lost 4 bases and 5 bases, there was a span of 14 bases. Germline assignment: CDR1 SNHLY and CDR2 FYNNEI. This CDR3 is 14 amino acids long. This CDR3 is CASSVWGGGETQYF. In DNA, the CDR3 is TGTGCCAGCAGTGTGTGGGGAGGCGGGGAGACCCAGTACTTC.

The genes are TRBV7-9 and TRBJ2-7; D remains ambiguous. CDR1 and CDR2 (germline): SEHNR, FQNEAQ (reference sequence). Trimming cost V 7 bases and J 6 bases, with 16 bases left between them. This CDR3 spans 13 amino acids. CDR3 region: CASMIDTRSEQYF. The CDR3 DNA follows: TGTGCCAGCATGATAGACACCCGGAGCGAGCAGTACTTC. Variable domain in full (rest from reference TRBV7-9 and TRBJ2-7): DTGVSQNPRHKITKRGQNVTFRCDPISEHNRLYWYRQTLGQGPEFLTYFQNEAQLEKSRLLSDRFSAERPKGSFSTLEIQRTEQGDSAMYLCASMIDTRSEQYFGPGTRLTVT.

CDR3 amino acids: CASSQGIEFYYGYTF. CDR3 nucleotides: TGTGCCAGCAGCCAAGGAATTGAGTTTTACTATGGCTACACCTTC. The chain links TRBV4-2 to TRBJ1-2, with D unclear. The germline V and J ends were trimmed by 1 base and 3 bases, with 12 bases remaining between them. The CDR3 loop spans 15 amino acids. Germline V CDR1 and CDR2: LGHNA, YNFKEQ.

The J gene is TRBJ2-7, the V gene TRBV28, with 7 bases matching TRBD1. With 5 bases clipped from V and 2 bases from J, the junction kept 12 bases outside the gene matches. This CDR3 has 16 residues. Germline loops: CDR1 MDHEN, CDR2 SYDVKM. The CDR3 sequence: CASSESGTAKTYEQYF. CDR3 bases: TGTGCCAGCAGTGAATCCGGGACAGCGAAGACCTACGAGCAGTACTTC. The full variable domain, completed using reference TRBV28 and TRBJ2-7, is DVKVTQSSRYLVKRTGEKVFLECVQDMDHENMFWYRQDPGLGLRLIYFSYDVKMKEKGDIPEGYSVSREKKERFSLILESASTNQTSMYLCASSESGTAKTYEQYFGPGTRLTVT.